The T cell receptor (beta chain) under discussion was sequenced for a study of T-cell memory formation after mild COVID-19. Via MiXCR, TCRdb re-called the 5' RACE reads, giving one row per CDR3 protein. The sample records under 300,000 distinct CDR3 sequences, approximately 10% being singletons. The specimen was PBMCs or a T cell subset sorted from them (not recorded which). The receptor was derived from a man between 18 and 29 years old who had mild COVID-19 (a few samples of this study predate the infection). Cell type and time point are not known.

For the CDR3, the DNA is TGCGCCAGCAGCCCGTTAGTAGCTAGCGAGAGCACAGATACGCAGTATTTT. Translation: CASSPLVASESTDTQYF. The rearrangement links TRBV4-3 to TRBJ2-3, with D maybe TRBD2 (6 bases). CDR1 is LGHNA, CDR2 YSLEER, per germline. The CDR3 consists of 17 residues. V lost 4 bases and J lost 0, with 17 bases in between.